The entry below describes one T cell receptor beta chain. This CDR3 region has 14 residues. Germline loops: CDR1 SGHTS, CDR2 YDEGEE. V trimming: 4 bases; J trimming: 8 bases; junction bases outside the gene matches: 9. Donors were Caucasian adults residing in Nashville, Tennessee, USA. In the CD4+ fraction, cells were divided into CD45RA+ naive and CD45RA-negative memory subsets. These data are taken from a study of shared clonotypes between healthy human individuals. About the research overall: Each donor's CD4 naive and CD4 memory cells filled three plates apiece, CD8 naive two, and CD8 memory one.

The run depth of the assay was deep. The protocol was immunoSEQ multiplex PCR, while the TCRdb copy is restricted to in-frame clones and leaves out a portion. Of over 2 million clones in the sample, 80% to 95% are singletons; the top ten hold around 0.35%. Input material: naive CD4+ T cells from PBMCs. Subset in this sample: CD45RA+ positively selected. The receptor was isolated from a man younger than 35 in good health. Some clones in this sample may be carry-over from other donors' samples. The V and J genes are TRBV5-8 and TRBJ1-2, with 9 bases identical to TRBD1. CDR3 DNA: TGTGCCAGCAGCCTCTTGGGACAGGGTACCGGCTACACCTTC. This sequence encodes CASSLLGQGTGYTF.